Each of the 8 T cell receptor beta chains below was sequenced from the same sample in a study of T-cell memory formation after mild COVID-19. TCRdb re-called the 5' RACE reads through MiXCR, storing one row per CDR3 protein. The table includes 350,000 to 500,000 distinct CDR3 sequences, roughly 17% detected once. Specimen: PBMCs or a T cell subset sorted from them (not recorded which). These receptors came from a man aged 18 to 35 who had mild COVID-19 (a few samples of this study predate the infection). Cell type and time point are not known.

This rearrangement joins TRBV9 to TRBJ1-5, with TRBD1 identical over 8 bases. The V segment lost 3 bases and the J segment 2 bases; nucleotides outside the gene matches: 1. CDR1 and CDR2 (germline): SGDLS, YYNGEE. The CDR3 is 14 amino acids. The CDR3 spells CASSATGGNQPQHF. Written as DNA, the CDR3 is TGTGCCAGCAGCGCGACAGGGGGCAATCAGCCCCAGCATTTT. Drawing the rest from reference TRBV9 and TRBJ1-5, the complete variable domain is DSGVTQTPKHLITATGQRVTLRCSPRSGDLSVYWYQQSLDQGLQFLIQYYNGEERAKGNILERFSAQQFPDLHSELNLSSLELGDSALYFCASSATGGNQPQHFGDGTRLSIL.

This chain links TRBV5-1 with TRBJ1-1; 7 positions match TRBD1. The CDR3 consists of 15 residues. With 4 bases clipped from V and 4 bases from J, the junction kept 10 bases outside the gene matches. In germline, CDR1 is SGHRS, CDR2 YFSETQ. CDR3 in amino acids: CASSPSRQGFTEAFF. The CDR3 region has the DNA TGCGCCAGCAGCCCTAGTAGACAGGGATTCACTGAAGCTTTCTTT.

The rearrangement joins TRBV12-3 or TRBV12-4 to TRBJ1-2; a weak D match, TRBD1 (5 bases). V lost 5 bases and J lost 7, with 20 bases in between. This CDR3 comprises 15 residues. CDR3 sequence: CASSGEAQAVGGYTF. As DNA, the CDR3 is TGTGCCAGCAGTGGAGAGGCACAGGCGGTTGGTGGCTACACCTTC.

The chain links TRBV7-6 to TRBJ2-5, with D tentatively TRBD2 (6 bases). The CDR3 length is 15 residues. V shed 10 bases and J shed 0 bases, with 18 bases lying between them. CDR1 is SGHVS, CDR2 FNYEAQ, per germline. This CDR3 is CAKTSEGEYQETQYF. The DNA of the CDR3 is TGTGCCAAGACTTCGGAGGGCGAGTACCAAGAGACCCAGTACTTC.

This clonotype turned up a few times. This chain links TRBV4-1 with TRBJ1-3; D may be TRBD1 (5 bases). Germline CDR1 and CDR2: MGHRA and YSYEKL. Deletions cut 4 bases from V and 4 bases from J, with 17 bases between. The CDR3 runs 16 residues. The CDR3 loop is CASSLTTASGGNTIYF. The DNA for the CDR3 is TGCGCCAGCAGCCTAACGACAGCCTCGGGGGGAAACACCATATATTTT.

This clonotype was detected only a few times. The gene calls are TRBV5-1 and TRBJ1-1; 10 positions agree with TRBD1. CDR3 length equals 18 residues. Germline V gene data show CDR1 as SGHRS and CDR2 as YFSETQ. The V gene end was trimmed by 1 base and the J gene end by 0 bases; junction bases not matched to a gene: 9. This CDR3 reads CASSLRPSGQGMNTEAFF. The CDR3 bases are TGCGCCAGCAGCTTGCGCCCCTCGGGACAGGGGATGAACACTGAAGCTTTCTTT.

The chain carries TRBV3-1 and TRBJ2-1; a possible D gene is TRBD2 (7 bases). The ends were cut back, 3 bases at V and 7 bases at J, with 16 bases in the middle. The CDR3 runs 15 residues. Germline CDR1 and CDR2: LGHDT and YNNKEL (reference sequence). CDR3 sequence reads: CASSHLGGGRNEQFF. The CDR3, as DNA: TGTGCCAGCAGCCACCTCGGCGGGGGCCGGAATGAGCAGTTCTTC.

The chain recombines TRBV7-9 with TRBJ1-5; 8 nucleotides match TRBD1. V was pared by 5 bases and J by 3 bases, with 9 bases of the junction left unmatched. The V gene's germline CDR1 is SEHNR and CDR2 FQNEAQ (reference sequence). CDR3 length: 16 residues. In nucleotides, the CDR3 is TGTGCCAGCAGCCCCGAGGGGGGACAGGACAATCAGCCCCAGCATTTT. This codes for CASSPEGGQDNQPQHF. Supplemented by reference TRBV7-9 and TRBJ1-5, the full variable domain reads DTGVSQNPRHKITKRGQNVTFRCDPISEHNRLYWYRQTLGQGPEFLTYFQNEAQLEKSRLLSDRFSAERPKGSFSTLEIQRTEQGDSAMYLCASSPEGGQDNQPQHFGDGTRLSIL.